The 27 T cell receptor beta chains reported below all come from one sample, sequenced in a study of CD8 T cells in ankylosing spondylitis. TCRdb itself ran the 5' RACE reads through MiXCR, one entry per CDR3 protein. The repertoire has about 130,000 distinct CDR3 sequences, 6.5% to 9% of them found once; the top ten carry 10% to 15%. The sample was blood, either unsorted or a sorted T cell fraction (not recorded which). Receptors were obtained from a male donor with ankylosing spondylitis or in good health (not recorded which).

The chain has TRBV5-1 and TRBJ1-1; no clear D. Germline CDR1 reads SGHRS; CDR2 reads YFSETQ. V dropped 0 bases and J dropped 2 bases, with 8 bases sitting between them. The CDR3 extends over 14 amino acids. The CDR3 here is CASSLGQSNTEAFF. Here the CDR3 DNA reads TGCGCCAGCAGCTTGGGGCAGTCTAACACTGAAGCTTTCTTT. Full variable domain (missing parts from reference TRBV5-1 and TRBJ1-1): KAGVTQTPRYLIKTRGQQVTLSCSPISGHRSVSWYQQTPGQGLQFLFEYFSETQRNKGNFPGRFSGRQFSNSRSEMNVSTLELGDSALYLCASSLGQSNTEAFFGQGTRLTVV.

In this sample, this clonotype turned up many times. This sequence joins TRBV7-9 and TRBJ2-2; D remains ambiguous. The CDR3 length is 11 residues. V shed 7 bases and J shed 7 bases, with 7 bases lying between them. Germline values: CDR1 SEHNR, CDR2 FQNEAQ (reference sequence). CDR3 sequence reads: CASIEHGELFF. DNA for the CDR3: TGTGCCAGCATTGAGCACGGGGAGCTGTTTTTT.

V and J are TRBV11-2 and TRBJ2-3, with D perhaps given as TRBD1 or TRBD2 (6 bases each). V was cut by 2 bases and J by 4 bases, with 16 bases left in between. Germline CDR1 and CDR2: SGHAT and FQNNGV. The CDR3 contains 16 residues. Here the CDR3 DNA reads TGTGCCAGCAGCTTAATTTCCGGGGGCTCTGCAGATACGCAGTATTTT. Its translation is CASSLISGGSADTQYF.

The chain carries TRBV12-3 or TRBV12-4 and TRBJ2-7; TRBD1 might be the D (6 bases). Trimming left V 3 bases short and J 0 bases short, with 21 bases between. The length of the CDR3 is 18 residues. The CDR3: CASSFSRHTGRSSYEQYF. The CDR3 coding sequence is TGTGCCAGCAGTTTTTCGCGTCATACAGGGCGAAGCTCCTACGAGCAGTACTTC.

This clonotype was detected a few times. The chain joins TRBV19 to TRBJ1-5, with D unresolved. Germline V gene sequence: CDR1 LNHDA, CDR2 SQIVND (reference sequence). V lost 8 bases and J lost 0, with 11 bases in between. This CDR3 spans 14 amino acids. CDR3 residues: CASEDDGSNQPQHF. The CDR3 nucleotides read TGTGCCAGTGAGGACGACGGTAGCAATCAGCCCCAGCATTTT. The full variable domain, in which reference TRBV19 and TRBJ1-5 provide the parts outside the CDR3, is DGGITQSPKYLFRKEGQNVTLSCEQNLNHDAMYWYRQDPGQGLRLIYYSQIVNDFQKGDIAEGYSVSREKKESFPLTVTSAQKNPTAFYLCASEDDGSNQPQHFGDGTRLSIL.

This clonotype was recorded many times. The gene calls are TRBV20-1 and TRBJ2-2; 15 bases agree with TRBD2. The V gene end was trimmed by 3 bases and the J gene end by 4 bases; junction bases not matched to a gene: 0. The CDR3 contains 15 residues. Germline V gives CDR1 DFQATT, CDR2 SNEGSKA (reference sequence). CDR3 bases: TGCAGTGCTAGGGGACTAGCGGGAGGCACCGGGGAGCTGTTTTTT. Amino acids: CSARGLAGGTGELFF.

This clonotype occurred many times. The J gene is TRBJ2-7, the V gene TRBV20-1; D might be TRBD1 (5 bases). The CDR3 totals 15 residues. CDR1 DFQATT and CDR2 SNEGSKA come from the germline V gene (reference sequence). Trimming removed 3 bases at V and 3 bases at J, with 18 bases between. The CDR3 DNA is TGCAGTGCTAGGAGTGCCGGTGCAGGGAACTACGAGCAGTACTTC. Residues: CSARSAGAGNYEQYF.

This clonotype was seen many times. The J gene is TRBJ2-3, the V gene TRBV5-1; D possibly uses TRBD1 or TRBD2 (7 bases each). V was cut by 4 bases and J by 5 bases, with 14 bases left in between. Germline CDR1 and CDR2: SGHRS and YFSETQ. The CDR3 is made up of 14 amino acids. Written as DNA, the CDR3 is TGCGCCAGCAGCATCGACAGGGAGGGAGATACGCAGTATTTT. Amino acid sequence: CASSIDREGDTQYF.

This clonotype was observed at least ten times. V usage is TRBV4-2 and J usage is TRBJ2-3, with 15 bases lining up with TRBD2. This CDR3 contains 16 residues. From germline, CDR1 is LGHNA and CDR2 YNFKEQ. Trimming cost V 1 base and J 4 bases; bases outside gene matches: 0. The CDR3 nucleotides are TGTGCCAGCAGCCAAGGGACTAGCGGGGGGGCAGATACGCAGTATTTT. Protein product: CASSQGTSGGADTQYF.

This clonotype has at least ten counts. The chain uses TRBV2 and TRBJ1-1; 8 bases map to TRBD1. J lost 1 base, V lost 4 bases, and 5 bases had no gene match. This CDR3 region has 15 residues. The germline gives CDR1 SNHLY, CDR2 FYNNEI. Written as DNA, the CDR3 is TGTGCCAGCAGTGCAGACAGGGGAGGGAACACTGAAGCTTTCTTT. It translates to CASSADRGGNTEAFF.

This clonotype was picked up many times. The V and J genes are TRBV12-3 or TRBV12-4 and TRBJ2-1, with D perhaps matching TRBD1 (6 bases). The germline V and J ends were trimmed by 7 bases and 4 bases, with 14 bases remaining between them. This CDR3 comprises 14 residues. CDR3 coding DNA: TGTGCCAGCACTAAGGCGGACAGATACAATGAGCAGTTCTTC. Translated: CASTKADRYNEQFF.

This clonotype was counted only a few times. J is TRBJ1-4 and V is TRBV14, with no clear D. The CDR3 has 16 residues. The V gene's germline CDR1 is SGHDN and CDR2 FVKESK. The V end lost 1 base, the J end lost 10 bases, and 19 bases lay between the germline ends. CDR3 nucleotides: TGTGCCAGCAGCCAAGTTGGACCCACAACGGCAGGAAAACTGTTTTTT. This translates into CASSQVGPTTAGKLFF.

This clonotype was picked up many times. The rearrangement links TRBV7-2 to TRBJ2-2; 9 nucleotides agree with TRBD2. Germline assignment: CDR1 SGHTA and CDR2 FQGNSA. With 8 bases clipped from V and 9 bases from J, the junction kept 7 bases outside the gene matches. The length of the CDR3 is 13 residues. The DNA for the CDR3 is TGTGCCAGCGCTAGCGGGATTCATCGGGAGCTGTTTTTT. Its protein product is CASASGIHRELFF.

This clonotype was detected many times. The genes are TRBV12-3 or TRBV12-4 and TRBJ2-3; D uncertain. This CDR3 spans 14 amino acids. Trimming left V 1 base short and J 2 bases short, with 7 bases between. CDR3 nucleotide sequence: TGTGCCAGCAGTTTAGAACTCTTCACAGATACGCAGTATTTT. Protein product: CASSLELFTDTQYF.

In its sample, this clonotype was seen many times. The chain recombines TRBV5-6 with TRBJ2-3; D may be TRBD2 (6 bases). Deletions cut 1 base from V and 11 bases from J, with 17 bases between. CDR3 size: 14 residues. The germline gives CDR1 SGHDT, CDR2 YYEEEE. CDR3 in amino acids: CASSLLQEGPMQYF. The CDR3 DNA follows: TGTGCCAGCAGCTTGCTCCAGGAGGGGCCCATGCAGTATTTT. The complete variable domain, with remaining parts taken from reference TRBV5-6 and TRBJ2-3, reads DAGVTQSPTHLIKTRGQQVTLRCSPKSGHDTVSWYQQALGQGPQFIFQYYEEEERQRGNFPDRFSGHQFPNYSSELNVNALLLGDSALYLCASSLLQEGPMQYFGPGTRLTVL.

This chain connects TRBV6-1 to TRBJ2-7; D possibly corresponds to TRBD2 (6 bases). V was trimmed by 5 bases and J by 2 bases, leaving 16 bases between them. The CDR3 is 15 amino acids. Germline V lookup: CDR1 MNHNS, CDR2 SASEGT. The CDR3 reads CASSKTPRGPYEQYF. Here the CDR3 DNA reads TGTGCCAGCAGTAAAACCCCGCGGGGCCCCTACGAGCAGTACTTC.

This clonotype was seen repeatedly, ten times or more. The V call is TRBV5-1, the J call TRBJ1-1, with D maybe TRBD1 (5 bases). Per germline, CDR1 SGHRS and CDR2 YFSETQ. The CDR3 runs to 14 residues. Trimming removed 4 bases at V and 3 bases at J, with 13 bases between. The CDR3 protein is CASSGDSGYTEAFF. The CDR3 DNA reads TGCGCCAGCAGCGGGGATTCAGGGTACACTGAAGCTTTCTTT.

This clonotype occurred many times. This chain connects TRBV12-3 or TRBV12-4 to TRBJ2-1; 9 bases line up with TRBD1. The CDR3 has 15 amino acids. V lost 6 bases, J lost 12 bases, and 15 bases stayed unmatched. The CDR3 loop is CASSWTPGQGRWQFF. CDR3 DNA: TGTGCCAGCAGCTGGACTCCGGGACAGGGTAGGTGGCAGTTCTTC.

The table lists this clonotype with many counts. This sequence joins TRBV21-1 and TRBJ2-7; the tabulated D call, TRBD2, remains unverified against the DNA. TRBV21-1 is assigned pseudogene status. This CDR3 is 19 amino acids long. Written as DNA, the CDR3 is TGTGCCAGCAGCAAAGTAGTTTATAGCGGGACGCAAACCTCCTACGAGCAGTACTTC. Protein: CASSKVVYSGTQTSYEQYF.

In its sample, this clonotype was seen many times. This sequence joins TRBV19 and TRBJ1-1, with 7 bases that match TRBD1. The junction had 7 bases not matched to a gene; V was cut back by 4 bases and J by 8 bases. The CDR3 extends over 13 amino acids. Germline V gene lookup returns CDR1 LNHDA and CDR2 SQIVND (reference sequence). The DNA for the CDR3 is TGTGCCAGTAGTAACGGAAAGACAGGGGAAGCTTTCTTT. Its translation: CASSNGKTGEAFF.

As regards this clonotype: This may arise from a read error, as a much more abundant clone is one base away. Here the CDR3 reads CASCWTGTRNTGELFF. The CDR3 DNA reads TGCGCCAGCTGCTGGACCGGGACCCGGAACACCGGGGAGCTGTTTTTT. The gene calls are TRBV5-1 and TRBJ2-2; D may be TRBD1 or TRBD2 (5 bases each). Deletions cut 7 bases from V and 1 base from J, with 17 bases between. Germline CDR1 is SGHRS and CDR2 is YFSETQ. This CDR3 contains 16 residues.

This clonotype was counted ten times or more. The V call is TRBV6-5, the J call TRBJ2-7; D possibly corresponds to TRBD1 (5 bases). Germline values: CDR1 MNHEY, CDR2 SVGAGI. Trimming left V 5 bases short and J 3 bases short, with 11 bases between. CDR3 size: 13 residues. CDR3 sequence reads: CASSIQEYYEQYF. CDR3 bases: TGTGCCAGCAGTATACAGGAGTACTACGAGCAGTACTTC.

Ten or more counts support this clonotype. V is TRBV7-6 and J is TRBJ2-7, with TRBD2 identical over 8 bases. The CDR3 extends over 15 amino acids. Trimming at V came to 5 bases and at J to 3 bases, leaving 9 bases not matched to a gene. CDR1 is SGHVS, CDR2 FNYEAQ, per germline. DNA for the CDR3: TGTGCCAGCAGCGCCGGGACTAGAGAAGTCTACGAGCAGTACTTC. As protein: CASSAGTREVYEQYF.

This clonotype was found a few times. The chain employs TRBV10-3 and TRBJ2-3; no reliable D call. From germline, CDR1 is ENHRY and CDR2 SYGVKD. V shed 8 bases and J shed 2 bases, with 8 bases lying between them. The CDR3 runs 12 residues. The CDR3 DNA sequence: TGTGCCATCGGGTATAACACAGATACGCAGTATTTT. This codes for CAIGYNTDTQYF.

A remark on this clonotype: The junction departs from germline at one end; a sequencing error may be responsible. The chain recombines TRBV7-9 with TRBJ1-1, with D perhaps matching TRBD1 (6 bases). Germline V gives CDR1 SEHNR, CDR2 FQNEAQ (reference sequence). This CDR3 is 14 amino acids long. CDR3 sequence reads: CASSFLMDRALPIF. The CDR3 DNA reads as TGTGCCAGCAGCTTCCTAATGGACAGAGCCCTCCCCATCTTT.

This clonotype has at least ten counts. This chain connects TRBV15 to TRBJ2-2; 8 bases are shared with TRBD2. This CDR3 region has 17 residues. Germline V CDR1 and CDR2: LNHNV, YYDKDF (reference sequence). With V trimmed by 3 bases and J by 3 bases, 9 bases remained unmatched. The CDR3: CATSSEGGGRHTGELFF. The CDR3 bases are TGTGCCACCAGCAGTGAGGGGGGCGGGAGGCACACCGGGGAGCTGTTTTTT.

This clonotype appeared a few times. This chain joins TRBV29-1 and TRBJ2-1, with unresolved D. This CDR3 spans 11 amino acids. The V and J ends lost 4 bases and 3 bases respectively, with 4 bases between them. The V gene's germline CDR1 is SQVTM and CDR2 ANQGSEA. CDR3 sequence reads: CSVVVYNEQFF. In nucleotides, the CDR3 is TGCAGCGTTGTGGTCTACAATGAGCAGTTCTTC.